Below are 17 T cell receptor beta chains sequenced from a single sample in a study of T-cell memory formation after mild COVID-19. TCRdb used MiXCR to reprocess the 5' RACE reads, holding one entry per CDR3 protein. Of roughly 310,000 distinct CDR3 sequences in the sample, 15% were seen once. Sequenced material: PBMCs or a T cell subset sorted from them (not recorded which). These receptors were obtained from a man younger than 35 who had mild COVID-19 (a few samples of this study predate the infection). Cell type and time point are not known.

This clonotype showed up many times. This chain connects TRBV2 to TRBJ2-7; no clear D gene. V shed 7 bases and J shed 4 bases, with 8 bases lying between them. The CDR3 is made up of 11 amino acids. Germline lookup yields CDR1 SNHLY and CDR2 FYNNEI. This CDR3 reads CASTVGYEQYF. The DNA for the CDR3 is TGTGCCAGCACCGTAGGGTACGAGCAGTACTTC.

V usage is TRBV29-1 and J usage is TRBJ1-2, with D hard to call. CDR1 and CDR2 (germline): SQVTM, ANQGSEA. Trimming took off 8 bases at V and 0 bases at J, with 10 bases between the two ends. The CDR3 consists of 12 residues. CDR3 sequence: CSSWTANYGYTF. The CDR3 region has the DNA TGCAGCTCCTGGACGGCTAACTATGGCTACACCTTC.

This clonotype was seen repeatedly, ten times or more. This chain links TRBV4-1 with TRBJ1-4; D uncertain. The V gene's germline CDR1 is MGHRA and CDR2 YSYEKL. Deletions cut 1 base from V and 0 bases from J, with 15 bases between. CDR3 size: 18 residues. The CDR3 loop reads CASSQVGRGITTNEKLFF. The CDR3 bases are TGCGCCAGCAGCCAAGTTGGCCGTGGGATTACAACTAATGAAAAACTGTTTTTT.

This clonotype was seen a handful of times. The chain links TRBV5-6 to TRBJ2-5; 8 bases are shared with TRBD1. Germline lookup yields CDR1 SGHDT and CDR2 YYEEEE. V was clipped by 3 bases and J by 4 bases; unmatched bases: 14. The CDR3 runs to 17 residues. CDR3 sequence reads: CASSSTTTGTGGETQYF. The CDR3 DNA follows: TGTGCCAGCAGCTCCACTACCACCGGGACAGGCGGAGAGACCCAGTACTTC.

This clonotype was seen more than once but under ten times. This chain uses TRBV28 with TRBJ2-3; D is undetermined. The CDR3 covers 12 residues. V gave up 6 bases and J gave up 2 bases, with 6 bases separating them. The germline gives CDR1 MDHEN, CDR2 SYDVKM. The CDR3 sequence is CASSAFTDTQYF. The CDR3 DNA follows: TGTGCCAGCAGCGCCTTCACAGATACGCAGTATTTT.

In this sample, this clonotype turned up many times. The CDR3 protein is CASSPGANTGELFF. The CDR3 DNA sequence: TGCGCCAGCAGCCCAGGGGCGAACACCGGGGAGCTGTTTTTT. The V and J genes are TRBV4-3 and TRBJ2-2; D possibly corresponds to TRBD1 (6 bases). Per germline, CDR1 LGHNA and CDR2 YSLEER. The CDR3 runs 14 residues. Trimming shortened V by 4 bases and J by 0 bases, and 6 bases separated the two germline ends.

This clonotype was picked up many times. The chain is built from TRBV5-1 and TRBJ1-2; D not resolved. Between the trimmed V and J ends, which lost 5 bases and 8 bases, there was a span of 16 bases. This CDR3 has 13 amino acids. CDR1 is SGHRS and CDR2 is YFSETQ in the germline V gene. CDR3 sequence reads: CASRTGPIEGYTF. The CDR3 DNA reads as TGCGCCAGCAGGACTGGCCCTATCGAGGGCTACACCTTC. The full variable domain, completed using reference TRBV5-1 and TRBJ1-2, is KAGVTQTPRYLIKTRGQQVTLSCSPISGHRSVSWYQQTPGQGLQFLFEYFSETQRNKGNFPGRFSGRQFSNSRSEMNVSTLELGDSALYLCASRTGPIEGYTFGSGTRLTVV.

There are a few counts of this clonotype. V is TRBV9 and J is TRBJ2-1; the D call may be TRBD1 or TRBD2 (5 bases each). The CDR3 contains 16 residues. V shed 0 bases and J shed 9 bases, with 19 bases lying between them. The germline V gene has CDR1 SGDLS and CDR2 YYNGEE. CDR3 in amino acids: CASSVGPGTQQGEQFF. CDR3 in DNA: TGTGCCAGCAGCGTAGGACCCGGGACCCAGCAGGGTGAGCAGTTCTTC.

The chain recombines TRBV5-1 with TRBJ1-1; TRBD1 is a possible D gene (5 bases). Looked up from germline, CDR1 is SGHRS and CDR2 is YFSETQ. V shed 3 bases and J shed 1 base, with 13 bases lying between them. This CDR3 region has 15 residues. This CDR3 reads CASSSGGLGNTEAFF. Here the CDR3 DNA reads TGCGCCAGCAGCTCGGGGGGGTTGGGGAACACTGAAGCTTTCTTT.

This clonotype was picked up a small number of times. The chain recombines TRBV3-1 with TRBJ1-5; D may be TRBD1 (6 bases). Germline V lookup: CDR1 LGHDT, CDR2 YNNKEL (reference sequence). This CDR3 comprises 16 residues. V lost 0 bases and J 7 bases, leaving 16 bases between the germline ends. CDR3 sequence reads: CASSQDLQETGQPQHF. The CDR3 DNA is TGTGCCAGCAGCCAAGATCTGCAGGAAACAGGGCAGCCCCAGCATTTT.

V usage is TRBV18 and J usage is TRBJ2-7; D may match TRBD1 or TRBD2 (5 bases each). This CDR3 region has 13 residues. CDR1 is KGHSH, CDR2 LQKENI, per germline. V was trimmed by 5 bases and J by 4 bases, leaving 12 bases between them. The CDR3 DNA sequence: TGTGCCAGCTCAGCCGGGACGCTTTACGAGCAGTACTTC. Protein: CASSAGTLYEQYF.

V and J are TRBV20-1 and TRBJ1-1; D is possibly TRBD1 (5 bases). This CDR3 spans 16 amino acids. V was clipped by 3 bases and J by 0 bases, with 17 bases between them. Germline values: CDR1 DFQATT, CDR2 SNEGSKA (reference sequence). This CDR3 is CSARGQPTPMNTEAFF. The CDR3 region has the DNA TGCAGTGCTAGGGGGCAGCCAACCCCTATGAACACTGAAGCTTTCTTT.

The chain is built from TRBV9 and TRBJ1-2; unclear D gene. The CDR3 contains 15 residues. Trimming left V 4 bases short and J 4 bases short, with 17 bases between. Looked up from germline, CDR1 is SGDLS and CDR2 is YYNGEE. The CDR3 reads CASSHTSRGAYGYTF. The CDR3 bases are TGTGCCAGCAGCCACACCTCTCGGGGAGCCTATGGCTACACCTTC. Looking up the rest from reference TRBV9 and TRBJ1-2 gives the full variable domain: DSGVTQTPKHLITATGQRVTLRCSPRSGDLSVYWYQQSLDQGLQFLIQYYNGEERAKGNILERFSAQQFPDLHSELNLSSLELGDSALYFCASSHTSRGAYGYTFGSGTRLTVV.

The genes are TRBV20-1 and TRBJ2-3; tentatively, D is TRBD1 (6 bases). In germline, CDR1 is DFQATT, CDR2 SNEGSKA (reference sequence). Trimming removed 3 bases at V and 0 bases at J, with 10 bases between. The CDR3 loop spans 14 amino acids. The CDR3 DNA reads TGCAGTGCTAGGCAGGGGCCGAGCACAGATACGCAGTATTTT. Translating it yields CSARQGPSTDTQYF.

A few counts support this clonotype. V is TRBV12-3 or TRBV12-4 and J is TRBJ2-2, with D maybe TRBD2 (5 bases). V was shortened by 5 bases and J by 7 bases, with 14 bases between the two germline ends. The CDR3 has 14 amino acids. CDR3 DNA: TGTGCCAGCAGTCCCCACGAGGGAGTCGGGGAGCTGTTTTTT. Its protein is CASSPHEGVGELFF.

This chain uses TRBV20-1 with TRBJ1-6; D remains unclear. Germline V gives CDR1 DFQATT, CDR2 SNEGSKA (reference sequence). V was shortened by 0 bases and J by 10 bases, with 7 bases between the two germline ends. CDR3 length equals 12 residues. CDR3 nucleotides: TGCAGTGCTAGAGATCGGGAGTCACCCCTCCACTTT. Amino acid sequence: CSARDRESPLHF.

This clonotype was counted ten times or more. J is TRBJ2-3 and V is TRBV20-1; 9 nucleotides align to TRBD2. Germline CDR1 is DFQATT and CDR2 is SNEGSKA (reference sequence). The CDR3 length is 13 residues. Trimming took 5 bases from V and 7 from J; bases not matched to a gene: 7. CDR3 loop: CSAVGGGANTQYF. CDR3 coding DNA: TGCAGTGCTGTAGGCGGGGGGGCAAATACGCAGTATTTT.